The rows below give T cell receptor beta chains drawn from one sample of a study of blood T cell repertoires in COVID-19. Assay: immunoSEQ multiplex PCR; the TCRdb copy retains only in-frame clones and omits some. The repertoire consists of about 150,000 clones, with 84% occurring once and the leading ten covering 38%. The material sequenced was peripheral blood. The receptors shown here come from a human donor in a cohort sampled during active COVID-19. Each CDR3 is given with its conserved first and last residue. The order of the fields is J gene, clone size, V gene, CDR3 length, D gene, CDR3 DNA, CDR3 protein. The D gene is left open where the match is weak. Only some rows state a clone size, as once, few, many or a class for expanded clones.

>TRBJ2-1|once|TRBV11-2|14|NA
TGTGCCAGCAGCTTAAGCGGCAACTACAATGAGCAGTTCTTC
CASSLSGNYNEQFF
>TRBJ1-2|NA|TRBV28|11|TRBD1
TGTGCCACCAGACAGGGGGGAGGCTACACCTTC
CATRQGGGYTF
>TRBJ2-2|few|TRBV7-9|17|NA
TGTGCCAGCAGCTCGCCGCACGGCGGTATTGTGGCCGGGGAGCTGTTTTTT
CASSSPHGGIVAGELFF
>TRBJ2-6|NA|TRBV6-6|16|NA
TGTGCCAGCAGTTACCCAGGGGCTACTGGGGCCAACGTCCTGACTTTC
CASSYPGATGANVLTF
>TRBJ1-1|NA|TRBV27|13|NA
TGTGCCACAGCGGACAGAAGGAACACTGAAGCTTTCTTT
CATADRRNTEAFF
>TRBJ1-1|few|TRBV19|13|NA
TGTGCCAGTAGTACCTCAGGGCGGACTGAAGCTTTCTTT
CASSTSGRTEAFF
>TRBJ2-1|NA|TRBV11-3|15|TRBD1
TGTGCCAGCAGCTCGCGGGACAGGGCGGACAATGAGCAGTTCTTC
CASSSRDRADNEQFF
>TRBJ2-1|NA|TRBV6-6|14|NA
TGTGCCAGCAGTTATGGCGGGGGCCCCAATGAGCAGTTCTTC
CASSYGGGPNEQFF
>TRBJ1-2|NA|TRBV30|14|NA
TGTGCCTGGAGTATAGGACAGAGAAACTATGGCTACACCTTC
CAWSIGQRNYGYTF
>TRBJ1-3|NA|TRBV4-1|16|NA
TGCGCCAGCAGCCAAGATGGCAGGGCTAGTGGAAACACCATATATTTT
CASSQDGRASGNTIYF
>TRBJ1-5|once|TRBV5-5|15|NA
TGTGCCAGCAGCTTGGTCGGATCGGGAAACCAGCCCCAGCATTTT
CASSLVGSGNQPQHF
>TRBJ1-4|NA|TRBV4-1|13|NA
TGCGCCAGCAGCCAAGAGGGGGGGGAAAAACTGTTTTTT
CASSQEGGEKLFF
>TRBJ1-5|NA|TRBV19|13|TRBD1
TGTGCCAGTAGTATCGGACAGGGTCAGCCCCAGCATTTT
CASSIGQGQPQHF
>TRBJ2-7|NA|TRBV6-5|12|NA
TGTGCCAGCACCTACACGGGCTACGAGCAGTACTTC
CASTYTGYEQYF
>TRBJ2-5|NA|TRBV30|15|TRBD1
TGTGCCTGGAGTGAGACAGGGGGCTACCAAGAGACCCAGTACTTC
CAWSETGGYQETQYF
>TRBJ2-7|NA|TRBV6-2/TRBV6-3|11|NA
TGTGCCAGCAGTGACACTTACGAGCAGTACTTC
CASSDTYEQYF
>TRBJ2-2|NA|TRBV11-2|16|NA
TGTGCCAGCAGCCTCCGGAGGGGGCGAGACACCGGGGAGCTGTTTTTT
CASSLRRGRDTGELFF
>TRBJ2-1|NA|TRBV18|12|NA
TGTGCCAGCTCACCAGGGACAAATGAGCAGTTCTTC
CASSPGTNEQFF
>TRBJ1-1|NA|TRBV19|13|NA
TGTGCCATCATGCAACCGGGACATAAGGGAGCTTTCTTT
CAIMQPGHKGAFF
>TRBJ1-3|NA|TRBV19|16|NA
TGTGCCAGTAGGGCACAGATCTCAGGTTCTGGAAACACCATATATTTT
CASRAQISGSGNTIYF